The rows below give T cell receptor beta chains drawn from one sample of a study of blood T cells in healthy people across ages. A single record per CDR3 protein comes from TCRdb applying MiXCR to the 5' RACE reads. The sample shows roughly 800,000 distinct CDR3 sequences, 58% of them seen only once. Sequencing was done on a sample of blood. These receptors came from a man aged 25 to 40 in good health. Each CDR3 is given with its conserved first and last residue. The order of the fields is clone size, V gene, J gene, D gene, CDR3 length, CDR3 protein, CDR3 DNA. The D gene is left open where the match is weak. Clone size appears in some rows only: once, few, many, or a class for an expanded clone.

clone size: NA; V gene: TRBV29-1; J gene: TRBJ2-1; D gene: NA; CDR3 length: 13; CDR3 protein: CSVARLGNNEQFF; CDR3 DNA: TGCAGCGTTGCCCGACTAGGCAACAATGAGCAGTTCTTC
clone size: once; V gene: TRBV20-1; J gene: TRBJ2-2; D gene: TRBD2; CDR3 length: 17; CDR3 protein: CSAKGRLAGTNTGELFF; CDR3 DNA: TGCAGTGCTAAAGGAAGACTAGCGGGAACGAACACCGGGGAGCTGTTTTTT
clone size: few; V gene: TRBV7-2; J gene: TRBJ1-2; D gene: NA; CDR3 length: 14; CDR3 protein: CASSLPGVNYGYTF; CDR3 DNA: TGTGCCAGCAGTCTACCTGGAGTAAACTATGGCTACACCTTC
clone size: many; V gene: TRBV20-1; J gene: TRBJ2-5; D gene: TRBD2; CDR3 length: 15; CDR3 protein: CSLRTASGVQETQYF; CDR3 DNA: TGCAGTCTCCGAACCGCTAGCGGGGTGCAAGAGACCCAGTACTTC
clone size: once; V gene: TRBV11-2; J gene: TRBJ1-1; D gene: NA; CDR3 length: 14; CDR3 protein: CASSPWGGGAEAFF; CDR3 DNA: TGTGCCAGCAGCCCCTGGGGGGGGGGCGCTGAAGCTTTCTTT
clone size: NA; V gene: TRBV7-9; J gene: TRBJ2-2; D gene: NA; CDR3 length: 16; CDR3 protein: CASSLPIVVVTGELFF; CDR3 DNA: TGTGCCAGCAGCTTACCTATAGTCGTTGTGACCGGGGAGCTGTTTTTT
clone size: many; V gene: TRBV27; J gene: TRBJ2-1; D gene: NA; CDR3 length: 11; CDR3 protein: CASSPAGEQFF; CDR3 DNA: TGTGCCAGCAGCCCTGCGGGTGAGCAGTTCTTC
clone size: once; V gene: TRBV20-1; J gene: TRBJ2-1; D gene: TRBD2; CDR3 length: 15; CDR3 protein: CSAIASGRSYNEQFF; CDR3 DNA: TGCAGTGCTATTGCTAGCGGGAGGTCCTACAATGAGCAGTTCTTC
clone size: NA; V gene: TRBV5-1; J gene: TRBJ2-7; D gene: NA; CDR3 length: 16; CDR3 protein: CASSLETADSSYEQYF; CDR3 DNA: TGCGCCAGCAGCTTGGAAACGGCCGACAGCTCCTACGAGCAGTACTTC
clone size: NA; V gene: TRBV27; J gene: TRBJ2-6; D gene: TRBD2; CDR3 length: 19; CDR3 protein: CASSPLGLAGTSGANVLTF; CDR3 DNA: TGTGCCAGCAGTCCCCTGGGACTAGCGGGGACCTCTGGGGCCAACGTCCTGACTTTC
clone size: NA; V gene: TRBV20-1; J gene: TRBJ2-3; D gene: NA; CDR3 length: 11; CDR3 protein: CSASVTDTQYF; CDR3 DNA: TGCAGTGCTAGTGTCACAGATACGCAGTATTTT
clone size: NA; V gene: TRBV5-1; J gene: TRBJ2-7; D gene: NA; CDR3 length: 13; CDR3 protein: CASSERPAGEKYF; CDR3 DNA: TGCGCCAGCAGCGAGAGGCCCGCTGGCGAGAAGTACTTC
clone size: NA; V gene: TRBV3-1; J gene: TRBJ2-1; D gene: TRBD2; CDR3 length: 14; CDR3 protein: CASRTSGTSGEQFF; CDR3 DNA: TGTGCCAGCCGGACTAGCGGGACCAGTGGGGAGCAGTTCTTC
clone size: NA; V gene: TRBV7-2; J gene: TRBJ1-6; D gene: NA; CDR3 length: 14; CDR3 protein: CASSLGGGASPLHF; CDR3 DNA: TGTGCCAGCAGCTTAGGTGGAGGGGCTTCACCCCTCCACTTT
clone size: many; V gene: TRBV7-8; J gene: TRBJ2-3; D gene: NA; CDR3 length: 16; CDR3 protein: CASSALTSSNTDTQYF; CDR3 DNA: TGTGCCAGCAGCGCCCTGACTAGTTCAAACACAGATACGCAGTATTTT
clone size: NA; V gene: TRBV14; J gene: TRBJ2-3; D gene: TRBD2; CDR3 length: 15; CDR3 protein: CASSQGGGRTDTQYF; CDR3 DNA: TGTGCCAGCAGCCAGGGCGGGGGGCGGACAGATACGCAGTATTTT
clone size: NA; V gene: TRBV29-1; J gene: TRBJ2-3; D gene: NA; CDR3 length: 16; CDR3 protein: CSVLPKGGVGTDTQYF; CDR3 DNA: TGCAGCGTCCTACCCAAGGGGGGAGTTGGCACAGATACGCAGTATTTT
clone size: few; V gene: TRBV7-2; J gene: TRBJ2-7; D gene: NA; CDR3 length: 14; CDR3 protein: CASSEFGGTYEQYF; CDR3 DNA: TGTGCCAGCAGCGAGTTCGGGGGCACCTACGAGCAGTACTTC
clone size: NA; V gene: TRBV3-1; J gene: TRBJ2-7; D gene: NA; CDR3 length: 12; CDR3 protein: CASSPRGVEQYF; CDR3 DNA: TGTGCCAGCAGCCCTAGGGGGGTCGAGCAGTACTTC
clone size: NA; V gene: TRBV20-1; J gene: TRBJ2-1; D gene: NA; CDR3 length: 14; CDR3 protein: CSASSGDDYNEQFF; CDR3 DNA: TGCAGTGCTAGCTCAGGGGACGACTACAATGAGCAGTTCTTC
clone size: once; V gene: TRBV7-2; J gene: TRBJ1-3; D gene: NA; CDR3 length: 16; CDR3 protein: CASSFSLGRTGNTIYF; CDR3 DNA: TGTGCCAGCAGCTTCTCCCTCGGGAGGACCGGAAACACCATATATTTT
clone size: NA; V gene: TRBV9; J gene: TRBJ2-1; D gene: NA; CDR3 length: 14; CDR3 protein: CASSVGGLDNEQFF; CDR3 DNA: TGTGCCAGCAGCGTAGGGGGCCTTGACAATGAGCAGTTCTTC
clone size: NA; V gene: TRBV7-9; J gene: TRBJ2-5; D gene: TRBD2; CDR3 length: 17; CDR3 protein: CASILGAGLIIQETQYF; CDR3 DNA: TGTGCCAGCATCTTAGGAGCGGGGCTTATCATCCAAGAGACCCAGTACTTC
clone size: NA; V gene: TRBV20-1; J gene: TRBJ2-1; D gene: TRBD2; CDR3 length: 14; CDR3 protein: CSGSGGAFGNEQFF; CDR3 DNA: TGCAGCGGTAGCGGGGGGGCCTTCGGCAATGAGCAGTTCTTC
clone size: NA; V gene: TRBV3-1; J gene: TRBJ2-3; D gene: NA; CDR3 length: 13; CDR3 protein: CASSQAGRNTQYF; CDR3 DNA: TGTGCCAGCAGCCAAGCAGGGCGAAATACGCAGTATTTT
clone size: many; V gene: TRBV27; J gene: TRBJ1-1; D gene: NA; CDR3 length: 15; CDR3 protein: CASSRAQEKRMGAFF; CDR3 DNA: TGTGCCAGCAGTCGAGCCCAGGAAAAGCGTATGGGTGCTTTCTTT
clone size: NA; V gene: TRBV7-8; J gene: TRBJ2-7; D gene: TRBD1; CDR3 length: 15; CDR3 protein: CASSSNSGQGYEQYF; CDR3 DNA: TGTGCCAGCAGCTCCAACTCGGGACAGGGCTACGAGCAGTACTTC